Shown below are 20 T cell receptor beta chains from a single sample sequenced in a study of monozygotic twins with cystic fibrosis. The assay was immunoSEQ multiplex PCR, and TCRdb's table has in-frame clones only and misses some. The sample contains approximately 14,000 clones, about 88% of which appear only once. Source material: blood. The source of these receptors is a boy aged 10-17 years with cystic fibrosis.

V usage is TRBV28 and J usage is TRBJ1-2; 7 bases agree with TRBD1. V lost 6 bases, J lost 2 bases, and 12 bases stayed unmatched. CDR1 and CDR2 (germline): MDHEN, SYDVKM. CDR3 length: 16 residues. CDR3 nucleotides: TGTGCCAGCAGCTTCGAGGGGGCAAACTGGAACTATGGCTACACCTTC. Encoded protein: CASSFEGANWNYGYTF.

The chain links TRBV5-1 to TRBJ2-7; 9 bases fit TRBD1. Trimming took 1 base from V and 4 from J; bases not matched to a gene: 3. CDR3 length equals 14 residues. Per germline, CDR1 SGHRS and CDR2 YFSETQ. CDR3 residues: CASSLWDRVYEQYF. CDR3 bases: TGCGCCAGCAGCTTGTGGGACAGGGTTTACGAGCAGTACTTC.

This clone was counted a single time. The gene calls are TRBV29-1 and TRBJ1-2, with a tentative D call TRBD1 (6 bases). Germline lookup yields CDR1 SQVTM and CDR2 ANQGSEA. This CDR3 has 16 amino acids. With 4 bases removed from V and 4 bases from J, the gap between germline ends came to 22 bases. The CDR3 loop is CSVALAGVGVGYGYTF. The CDR3 DNA sequence: TGCAGCGTTGCTCTTGCAGGGGTAGGAGTCGGCTATGGCTACACCTTC.

The genes are TRBV6-6 and TRBJ1-6; D is undetermined. This CDR3 region has 16 residues. Trimming took off 3 bases at V and 14 bases at J, with 23 bases between the two ends. Germline-derived CDR1 and CDR2 are MNHNY and SVGAGI (reference sequence). The CDR3 nucleotides read TGTGCCAGCAGTTATTGGGCAGGCGTTCCCGTGTTGGCCCTCCACTTT. The encoded protein is CASSYWAGVPVLALHF.

This sequence joins TRBV4-1 and TRBJ1-6; D gene unclear. CDR1 and CDR2 from the germline V gene are MGHRA and YSYEKL. The CDR3 extends over 19 amino acids. Between the trimmed V and J ends, which lost 0 bases and 2 bases, there was a span of 17 bases. The CDR3 DNA follows: TGCGCCAGCAGCCAAGATTGGAGGGCCGGGCAGCCCTATAATTCACCCCTCCACTTT. This encodes CASSQDWRAGQPYNSPLHF.

The chain is built from TRBV2 and TRBJ2-7, with D unresolved. The CDR3 runs to 15 residues. Germline V gives CDR1 SNHLY, CDR2 FYNNEI. Trimming stripped 8 bases from V and 0 bases from J, with 17 bases between. CDR3 residues: CASARTRPSSYEQYF. As DNA, the CDR3 is TGTGCCAGCGCCCGGACCCGACCGAGCTCCTACGAGCAGTACTTC.

The V and J genes are TRBV14 and TRBJ2-2, with D maybe TRBD2 (5 bases). Germline V gene data show CDR1 as SGHDN and CDR2 as FVKESK. The CDR3 totals 17 residues. The V and J ends lost 7 bases and 1 base respectively, with 19 bases between them. This CDR3 is CASTKRAATKNTGELFF. CDR3 bases: TGTGCCAGCACGAAAAGGGCCGCGACTAAGAACACCGGGGAGCTGTTTTTT.

The chain recombines TRBV5-1 with TRBJ2-3; 11 bases fit TRBD2. The CDR3 contains 15 residues. Germline CDR1 and CDR2: SGHRS and YFSETQ. V gave up 6 bases and J gave up 4 bases; unmatched junction bases: 7. The CDR3 DNA is TGCGCCAGCACCCTAGCGGGGGGTGGCGCAGATACGCAGTATTTT. Its translation: CASTLAGGGADTQYF.

The V and J genes are TRBV7-6 and TRBJ2-5; 15 bases are a match to TRBD2. The V gene end was trimmed by 5 bases and the J gene end by 4 bases; junction bases not matched to a gene: 5. Germline V gene sequence: CDR1 SGHVS, CDR2 FNYEAQ. CDR3 length: 16 amino acids. In DNA, the CDR3 is TGTGCCAGCAGCCTTGGACTAGCGGGAGGGGTAGAGACCCAGTACTTC. Amino acid sequence: CASSLGLAGGVETQYF.

V gene TRBV4-2 combines with J gene TRBJ1-2; D call uncertain. Looked up from germline, CDR1 is LGHNA and CDR2 is YNFKEQ. The CDR3 sequence is 16 residues long. Deletions cut 0 bases from V and 3 bases from J, with 14 bases between. The CDR3 reads CASSQDEVSFDYGYTF. Written as DNA, the CDR3 is TGTGCCAGCAGCCAAGACGAGGTCTCCTTTGACTATGGCTACACCTTC.

This clone has only a few counts. This chain joins TRBV9 and TRBJ1-2; D unclear. This CDR3 has 11 residues. The germline V gene has CDR1 SGDLS and CDR2 YYNGEE. The ends were cut back, 6 bases at V and 8 bases at J, with 11 bases in the middle. The CDR3 DNA reads as TGTGCCAGCAACCAAAACGGGGGCTACACCTTC. As protein: CASNQNGGYTF.

The V and J genes are TRBV11-2 and TRBJ1-1, with 8 positions matching TRBD1. The CDR3 contains 14 residues. J lost 1 base, V lost 4 bases, and 2 bases had no gene match. The germline V gene encodes CDR1 SGHAT and CDR2 FQNNGV. The CDR3 here is CASSSGQGNTEAFF. The CDR3 region has the DNA TGTGCCAGCAGCTCTGGACAGGGGAACACTGAAGCTTTCTTT.

This clone was detected once. This chain links TRBV4-1 with TRBJ2-6, with TRBD2 matching over 7 bases. From germline, CDR1 is MGHRA and CDR2 YSYEKL. CDR3 length: 16 residues. The V and J ends lost 1 base and 4 bases, in that order; junction bases with no gene match: 4. CDR3 in amino acids: CASSQVWGGGANVLTF. Here the CDR3 DNA reads TGCGCCAGCAGCCAAGTCTGGGGGGGAGGGGCCAACGTCCTGACTTTC.

J is TRBJ1-1 and V is TRBV28; D remains ambiguous. This CDR3 has 12 amino acids. CDR1 is MDHEN, CDR2 SYDVKM, per germline. The V end lost 5 bases, the J end lost 7 bases, and 11 bases lay between the germline ends. CDR3 bases: TGTGCCAGCAGTAACAGCGGGTATGAAGCTTTCTTT. Protein sequence: CASSNSGYEAFF. Together with reference TRBV28 and TRBJ1-1, the CDR3 gives the full variable domain: DVKVTQSSRYLVKRTGEKVFLECVQDMDHENMFWYRQDPGLGLRLIYFSYDVKMKEKGDIPEGYSVSREKKERFSLILESASTNQTSMYLCASSNSGYEAFFGQGTRLTVV.

In regard to this clone: Other DNA sequences of this sample code for an identical CDR3. The rearrangement joins TRBV5-4 to TRBJ2-2; no firm D call. V was cut by 0 bases and J by 0 bases, with 6 bases left in between. This CDR3 spans 15 amino acids. Germline V gives CDR1 SGHNT, CDR2 YYREEE (reference sequence). CDR3 in DNA: TGTGCCAGCAGCTTGGACAGCGCGAACACCGGGGAGCTGTTTTTT. This encodes CASSLDSANTGELFF.

The genes are TRBV19 and TRBJ2-7; the match to TRBD1 covers 11 bases. This CDR3 is 14 amino acids long. V shed 7 bases and J 3 bases; nucleotides not matched to a gene: 5. Germline CDR1 is LNHDA and CDR2 is SQIVND (reference sequence). CDR3 amino acids: CASTRTGGSYEQYF. CDR3 sequence (DNA): TGTGCCAGTACCCGGACAGGGGGCAGCTACGAGCAGTACTTC.

V and J are TRBV27 and TRBJ1-2; D may be TRBD1 (5 bases). Germline V gene lookup returns CDR1 MNHEY and CDR2 SMNVEV (reference sequence). Deletions cut 5 bases from V and 2 bases from J, with 6 bases between. This CDR3 region has 12 residues. CDR3 DNA: TGTGCCAGCAGTCCAGGGAACTATGGCTACACCTTC. Its translation: CASSPGNYGYTF.

The chain uses TRBV6-5 and TRBJ2-2, with D possibly TRBD2 on 5 matching bases. The CDR3 sequence is 15 residues long. Germline loops: CDR1 MNHEY, CDR2 SVGAGI. V was clipped by 6 bases and J by 3 bases, with 14 bases between them. DNA of the CDR3: TGTGCCAGCAGCGAGACGCAGGACTACACCGGGGAGCTGTTTTTT. Protein: CASSETQDYTGELFF.

This chain links TRBV6-6 with TRBJ2-1; 8 bases align to TRBD1. Losses at the gene ends were 1 base for V and 10 bases for J; bases not matched to a gene: 3. Germline lookup yields CDR1 MNHNY and CDR2 SVGAGI (reference sequence). The length of the CDR3 is 13 residues. The CDR3 reads CASSYYRDREQFF. DNA of the CDR3: TGTGCCAGCAGTTACTACAGGGACAGGGAGCAGTTCTTC.

V usage is TRBV6-1 and J usage is TRBJ1-1, with D perhaps matching TRBD1 (6 bases). CDR1 and CDR2 from the germline V gene are MNHNS and SASEGT. The CDR3 consists of 13 residues. Trimming left V 6 bases short and J 1 base short, with 9 bases between. The CDR3 loop is CASRDSQNTEAFF. DNA for the CDR3: TGTGCCAGCAGGGACAGTCAGAACACTGAAGCTTTCTTT.